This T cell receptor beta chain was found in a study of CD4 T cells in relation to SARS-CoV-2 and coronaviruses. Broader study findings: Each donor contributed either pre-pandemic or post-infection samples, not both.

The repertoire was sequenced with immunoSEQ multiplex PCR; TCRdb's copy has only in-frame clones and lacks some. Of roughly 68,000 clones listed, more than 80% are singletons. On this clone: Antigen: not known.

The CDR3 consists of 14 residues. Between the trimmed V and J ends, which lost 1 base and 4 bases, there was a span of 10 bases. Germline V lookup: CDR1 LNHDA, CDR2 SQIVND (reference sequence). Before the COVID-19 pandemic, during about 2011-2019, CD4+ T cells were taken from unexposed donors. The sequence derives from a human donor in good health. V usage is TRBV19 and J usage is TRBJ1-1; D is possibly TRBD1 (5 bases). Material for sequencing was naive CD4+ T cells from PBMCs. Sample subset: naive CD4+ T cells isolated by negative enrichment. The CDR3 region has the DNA TGTGCCAGTAGTATAGTTCCGGGGGGCACTGAAGCTTTCTTT. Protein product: CASSIVPGGTEAFF.